One and the same sample provided the 6 T cell receptor beta chains below, sequenced in a study of cytomegalovirus exposure and HLA in healthy donors. Amplification used 60 Vbeta primers and 13 Jbeta primers. Here immunoSEQ multiplex PCR was the method, and the copy in TCRdb shows in-frame clones only, minus some. This sample has some 140,000 clones, with roughly three quarters found just once. Sequences were obtained from PBMCs. The receptor source for this set is a man aged 30-40 years in good health and CMV-seronegative.

This clone was observed a handful of times. The chain combines TRBV11-2 with TRBJ2-3; D might be TRBD1 (5 bases). The CDR3 sequence is 13 residues long. CDR1 is SGHAT and CDR2 is FQNNGV in the germline V gene. V gave up 1 base and J gave up 6 bases, with 8 bases separating them. The CDR3 DNA follows: TGTGCCAGCAGCTTAGGCAGGGTGGATACGCAGTATTTT. As protein: CASSLGRVDTQYF.

This clone was recorded once. V and J are TRBV18 and TRBJ1-2, with D perhaps matching TRBD1 (6 bases). Germline lookup yields CDR1 KGHSH and CDR2 LQKENI. V lost 6 bases and J 4 bases, leaving 15 bases between the germline ends. This CDR3 comprises 14 residues. The CDR3 here is CASSPNRASYGYTF. The CDR3 DNA reads TGTGCCAGCTCCCCCAACAGGGCAAGCTATGGCTACACCTTC.

This clone was recorded a few times. This chain uses TRBV5-1 with TRBJ2-3, with 10 bases lining up with TRBD2. The trim removed 4 bases at V and 2 bases at J, leaving 7 bases unmatched. Germline V gene data show CDR1 as SGHRS and CDR2 as YFSETQ. This CDR3 is 16 amino acids long. The CDR3 bases are TGCGCCAGCAGCATGGCTAGCGGGAGAATCACAGATACGCAGTATTTT. Its protein product is CASSMASGRITDTQYF.

This rearrangement joins TRBV2 to TRBJ1-1; tentative D call: TRBD1 (5 bases). The V gene's germline CDR1 is SNHLY and CDR2 FYNNEI. This CDR3 comprises 12 residues. Trimming shortened V by 5 bases and J by 10 bases, and 14 bases separated the two germline ends. The CDR3: CASSNFRQGAFF. For the CDR3, the DNA is TGTGCCAGCAGTAATTTTCGGCAGGGAGCTTTCTTT.

The chain uses TRBV11-2 and TRBJ2-7; 12 bases line up with TRBD2. With 0 bases clipped from V and 4 bases from J, the junction kept 7 bases outside the gene matches. In germline, CDR1 is SGHAT, CDR2 FQNNGV. CDR3 length: 17 amino acids. The DNA of the CDR3 is TGTGCCAGCAGCTTAGATCTCCTAGCGGGAGGGGGATACGAGCAGTACTTC. Its protein is CASSLDLLAGGGYEQYF.

This clone was found once. V usage is TRBV10-1 and J usage is TRBJ2-3; possibly TRBD1 for D (6 bases). Germline values: CDR1 WNHNN, CDR2 SYGVQD (reference sequence). The CDR3 has 15 residues. The V end was cut by 3 bases, the J end by 1 base, with 11 bases between. CDR3: CASSDLAGGTDTQYF. The CDR3 DNA reads as TGCGCCAGCAGTGATCTCGCAGGGGGCACAGATACGCAGTATTTT.